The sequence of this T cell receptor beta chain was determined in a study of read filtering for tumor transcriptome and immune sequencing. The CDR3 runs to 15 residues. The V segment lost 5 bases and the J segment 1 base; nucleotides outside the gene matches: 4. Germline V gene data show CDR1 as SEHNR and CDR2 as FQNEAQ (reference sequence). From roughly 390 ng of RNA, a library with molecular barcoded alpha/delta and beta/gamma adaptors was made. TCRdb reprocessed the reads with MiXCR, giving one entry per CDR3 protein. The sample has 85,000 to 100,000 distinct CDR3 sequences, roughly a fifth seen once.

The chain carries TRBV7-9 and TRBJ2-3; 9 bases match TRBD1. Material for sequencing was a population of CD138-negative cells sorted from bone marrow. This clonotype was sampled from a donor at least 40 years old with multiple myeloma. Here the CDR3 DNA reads TGTGCCAGCAGCCCAGGACAGGGGCGCACAGATACGCAGTATTTT. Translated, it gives CASSPGQGRTDTQYF.